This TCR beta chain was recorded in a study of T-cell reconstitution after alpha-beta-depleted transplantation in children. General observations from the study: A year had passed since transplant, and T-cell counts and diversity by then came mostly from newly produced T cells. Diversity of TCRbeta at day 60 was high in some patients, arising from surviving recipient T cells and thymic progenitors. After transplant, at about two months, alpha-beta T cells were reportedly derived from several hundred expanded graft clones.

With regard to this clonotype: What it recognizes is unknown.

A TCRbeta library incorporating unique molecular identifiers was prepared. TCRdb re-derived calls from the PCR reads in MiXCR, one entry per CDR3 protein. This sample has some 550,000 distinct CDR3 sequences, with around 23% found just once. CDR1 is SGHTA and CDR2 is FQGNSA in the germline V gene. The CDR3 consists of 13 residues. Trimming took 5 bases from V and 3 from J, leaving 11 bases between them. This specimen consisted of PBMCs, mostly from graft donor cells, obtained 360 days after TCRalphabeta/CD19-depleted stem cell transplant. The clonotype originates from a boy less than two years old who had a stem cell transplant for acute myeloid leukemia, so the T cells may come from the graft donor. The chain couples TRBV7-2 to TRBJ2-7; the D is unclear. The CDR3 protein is CASSQGFGYEQYF. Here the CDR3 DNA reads TGTGCCAGCAGCCAAGGGTTTGGCTACGAGCAGTACTTC.